The T cell receptor beta chain under discussion was sequenced for a study of blood T cell repertoires in COVID-19. Overall study context: Samples representing acute and convalescent COVID-19 were sourced from the United States, Italy and Spain. T cells, B-cell-depleted T cells, or PBMCs provided the cDNA or gDNA that served as material.

In the authors' methods: Scientists estimated how many nucleated cells there were by amplifying reference gene primers. Sequencing was performed with immunoSEQ multiplex PCR; in TCRdb, only in-frame clones are kept and a portion is missing. V and J calls plus clone size are reproduced from that table; the DNA served to infer D and trimming. Of 150,000 to 200,000 clones detected, 86% appear once; the ten largest clones hold 20%. The CDR3 length is 15 residues. The germline CDR1 and CDR2 sequences are SGHAT and FQDESV (reference sequence). V shed 2 bases and J 7 bases; nucleotides not matched to a gene: 6. This clone was recorded once.

Sequenced: peripheral blood. The clonotype was recovered from a man aged 70-80 years with active or convalescent COVID-19. The V and J genes are TRBV11-1 and TRBJ2-2, with 8 bases that match TRBD1. This chain's CDR3 is CASSLFGRGRGELFF. CDR3 DNA: TGTGCCAGCAGCTTATTCGGCAGGGGGCGCGGGGAGCTGTTTTTT.